In its sample, the clone carrying this T cell receptor (beta chain) was seen once. These data belong to a study of blood T cell repertoires in COVID-19. Germline-derived CDR1 and CDR2 are MGHRA and YSYEKL. This CDR3 region has 13 residues. V was cut by 1 base and J by 5 bases, with 8 bases left in between. Sequencing was performed with immunoSEQ multiplex PCR; in TCRdb, only in-frame clones are kept and a portion is missing. There are tens of thousands of clones in the sample; around nine tenths occur only once, and about 5.3% lies in the top ten. This chain connects TRBV4-1 to TRBJ1-2; D is possibly TRBD1 (5 bases). The sequenced sample was peripheral blood. This receptor was taken from a man aged 55 to 69 with acute or convalescent COVID-19. For the CDR3, the DNA is TGCGCCAGCAGCCAAGGGGGGGGATATGGCTACACCTTC. The encoded protein is CASSQGGGYGYTF.